A single sample gave rise to the 31 T cell receptor beta chains below, sequenced in a study of blood T cell repertoires in COVID-19. Sequenced by immunoSEQ multiplex PCR; TCRdb stores in-frame clones only, minus some. In the table there are approximately 130,000 clones, roughly 71% of which are singletons. Sequenced: peripheral blood. Source of these receptors: an elderly man with acute or convalescent COVID-19.

The rearrangement links TRBV7-2 to TRBJ2-3; D is possibly TRBD1 (5 bases). Germline V CDR1 and CDR2: SGHTA, FQGNSA. This CDR3 spans 15 amino acids. Trimming stripped 1 base from V and 0 bases from J, with 8 bases between. The CDR3 DNA follows: TGTGCCAGCAGCTTAGATGGGGCTAGCACAGATACGCAGTATTTT. It yields the protein CASSLDGASTDTQYF.

This clone came up a few times. The V call is TRBV24-1, the J call TRBJ2-3; no definite D call. This CDR3 has 15 amino acids. Germline loops: CDR1 KGHDR, CDR2 SFDVKD. Trimming cost V 4 bases and J 5 bases, with 15 bases left between them. The CDR3 coding sequence is TGTGCCACCAGTGACCAAGACACGGTCGTAGATACGCAGTATTTT. Protein: CATSDQDTVVDTQYF.

J is TRBJ1-5 and V is TRBV7-2; D remains ambiguous. Between the trimmed V and J ends, which lost 8 bases and 3 bases, there was a span of 11 bases. This CDR3 has 13 amino acids. The germline V gene has CDR1 SGHTA and CDR2 FQGNSA. The CDR3 region is CASGTASNQPQHF. Here the CDR3 DNA reads TGTGCCAGCGGTACAGCCTCCAATCAGCCCCAGCATTTT.

The J gene is TRBJ2-2, the V gene TRBV6-1; D is uncertain. Deletions cut 2 bases from V and 0 bases from J, with 10 bases between. Germline V lookup: CDR1 MNHNS, CDR2 SASEGT. The CDR3 length is 16 residues. The chain's CDR3 is CASSEWAVANTGELFF. Here the CDR3 DNA reads TGTGCCAGCAGTGAATGGGCAGTCGCGAACACCGGGGAGCTGTTTTTT.

The chain employs TRBV7-8 and TRBJ1-6; no clear D. Germline loops: CDR1 SGHVS, CDR2 FQNEAQ. V was clipped by 7 bases and J by 0 bases, with 22 bases between them. The CDR3 contains 19 residues. The CDR3 loop reads CASKASSGPNFSYNSPLHF. The CDR3 coding sequence is TGTGCCAGCAAGGCCAGTTCAGGTCCCAATTTCTCCTATAATTCACCCCTCCACTTT.

The rearrangement links TRBV19 to TRBJ1-5; D is unresolved. The germline V gene encodes CDR1 LNHDA and CDR2 SQIVND (reference sequence). Trimming left V 6 bases short and J 7 bases short, with 19 bases between. The CDR3 sequence is 15 residues long. The CDR3 spells CASSQALWPGQPQHF. CDR3 in DNA: TGTGCCAGTAGCCAAGCCTTGTGGCCAGGACAGCCCCAGCATTTT.

Here the CDR3 reads CASSLGGGKDHEQYF. The CDR3 nucleotides read TGTGCCAGCAGCTTAGGGGGGGGGAAGGATCACGAGCAGTACTTC. The J gene is TRBJ2-7, the V gene TRBV7-7; TRBD2 aligns across 7 bases. This CDR3 spans 15 amino acids. Germline V gene lookup returns CDR1 SSHAT and CDR2 FNYEAQ (reference sequence). The V segment lost 1 base and the J segment 5 bases; nucleotides outside the gene matches: 8. Filled out from reference TRBV7-7 and TRBJ2-7, the complete variable domain reads GAGVSQSPRYKVTKRGQDVTLRCDPISSHATLYWYQQALGQGPEFLTYFNYEAQPDKSGLPSDRFSAERPEGSISTLTIQRTEQRDSAMYRCASSLGGGKDHEQYFGPGTRLTVT.

The rearrangement links TRBV5-1 to TRBJ2-1; 9 nucleotides match TRBD2. CDR1 is SGHRS and CDR2 is YFSETQ in the germline V gene. This CDR3 comprises 16 residues. CDR3 loop: CPPSLEGGGALGSRFF. CDR3 coding DNA: TGCCCCCCCAGCTTGGAGGGCGGGGGGGCGTTGGGGAGCCGGTTCTTC.

This clone was counted a few times. Other DNA variants within this sample encode the same CDR3. V gene TRBV6-5 combines with J gene TRBJ1-4, with D maybe TRBD1 (5 bases). From germline, CDR1 is MNHEY and CDR2 SVGAGI. This CDR3 spans 13 amino acids. The ends were cut back, 0 bases at V and 10 bases at J, with 9 bases in the middle. The CDR3 region has the DNA TGTGCCAGCAGTTACTCGTCGGGGGGAAAACTGTTTTTT. Amino acid sequence: CASSYSSGGKLFF.

Only one count was recorded for this clone. The chain uses TRBV3-1 (or the pseudogene TRBV3-2) and TRBJ1-2, with D perhaps matching TRBD1 (5 bases). V was shortened by 4 bases and J by 3 bases, with 15 bases between the two germline ends. The CDR3 extends over 15 amino acids. Germline assignment: CDR1 LGHDT and CDR2 YNNKEL (reference sequence). DNA of the CDR3: TGTGCCAGCAGCCCTGGATCCAGGGAGGACTATGGCTACACCTTC. This sequence encodes CASSPGSREDYGYTF.

V and J are TRBV2 and TRBJ2-1; D is possibly TRBD2 (6 bases). Trimming took 11 bases from V and 10 from J, leaving 21 bases between them. Germline-derived CDR1 and CDR2 are SNHLY and FYNNEI. There are 13 residues in the CDR3. The CDR3 loop is CARGGGVRREQFF. The CDR3 DNA sequence: TGTGCCCGTGGGGGAGGTGTGAGAAGAGAGCAGTTCTTC.

This chain links TRBV7-9 with TRBJ1-4; 7 nucleotides agree with TRBD1. Unmatched junction bases numbered 14, after V lost 5 bases and J lost 8 bases. The germline V gene has CDR1 SEHNR and CDR2 FQNEAQ (reference sequence). The CDR3 consists of 16 residues. The DNA of the CDR3 is TGTGCCAGCAGCCCTGCAAGGACAGGCCCAACCGAAAAACTGTTTTTT. Amino acid sequence: CASSPARTGPTEKLFF.

In DNA, the CDR3 is TGTGCCAGCTCACCCCTGGCGGCGGAGACCCAGTACTTC. Translated, it gives CASSPLAAETQYF. J is TRBJ2-5 and V is TRBV18; D gene ambiguous. Trimming shortened V by 3 bases and J by 5 bases, and 10 bases separated the two germline ends. CDR1 is KGHSH, CDR2 LQKENI, per germline. CDR3 length: 13 amino acids.

The chain is built from TRBV7-2 and TRBJ2-6; 9 bases agree with TRBD1. V trimming: 6 bases; J trimming: 0 bases; junction bases outside the gene matches: 6. From germline, CDR1 is SGHTA and CDR2 FQGNSA. The CDR3 is made up of 17 amino acids. CDR3 nucleotide sequence: TGTGCCAGCAGGCCCCGGGACAGGGTCTCTGGGGCCAACGTCCTGACTTTC. This sequence encodes CASRPRDRVSGANVLTF. The full variable domain, completed using reference TRBV7-2 and TRBJ2-6, is GAGVSQSPSNKVTEKGKDVELRCDPISGHTALYWYRQSLGQGLEFLIYFQGNSAPDKSGLPSDRFSAERTGGSVSTLTIQRTQQEDSAVYLCASRPRDRVSGANVLTFGAGSRLTVL.

The V call is TRBV14, the J call TRBJ2-7, with a possible D match to TRBD1 (6 bases). The CDR3 length is 14 residues. Germline assignment: CDR1 SGHDN and CDR2 FVKESK. V dropped 1 base and J dropped 4 bases, with 11 bases sitting between them. The CDR3 loop reads CASSQVGQIYEQYF. CDR3 DNA: TGTGCCAGCAGCCAAGTCGGACAGATTTACGAGCAGTACTTC.

J is TRBJ1-2 and V is TRBV5-1; perhaps TRBD1 as D (5 bases). The CDR3 covers 14 residues. CDR1 and CDR2 (germline): SGHRS, YFSETQ. The germline V and J ends were trimmed by 3 bases and 7 bases, with 16 bases remaining between them. CDR3 amino acids: CASSSEGLLGGYTF. CDR3 DNA sequence: TGCGCCAGCAGCTCCGAGGGACTCCTTGGTGGCTACACCTTC.

This sequence joins TRBV5-1 and TRBJ2-2; 9 bases match TRBD1. CDR1 is SGHRS and CDR2 is YFSETQ in the germline V gene. The CDR3 length is 17 residues. The ends lost 0 bases at V and 3 bases at J; junction bases unmatched: 6. As DNA, the CDR3 is TGCGCCAGCAGCTTGGACCACAGGGGGCTGGACACCGGGGAGCTGTTTTTT. It yields the protein CASSLDHRGLDTGELFF.

V is TRBV4-1 and J is TRBJ2-5; 9 nucleotides match TRBD1. Germline V gene lookup returns CDR1 MGHRA and CDR2 YSYEKL. The V and J ends lost 3 bases and 1 base, in that order; junction bases with no gene match: 0. The CDR3 sequence is 14 residues long. CDR3: CASSQDRGQETQYF. The CDR3, as DNA: TGCGCCAGCAGCCAGGACAGGGGCCAAGAGACCCAGTACTTC.

The chain joins TRBV19 to TRBJ2-2; 7 positions agree with TRBD1. Germline V gene data show CDR1 as LNHDA and CDR2 as SQIVND (reference sequence). The CDR3 is 16 amino acids. The junction had 9 bases not matched to a gene; V was cut back by 3 bases and J by 5 bases. The CDR3 spells CASSMPTGRRTGELFF. The CDR3 DNA sequence: TGTGCCAGTAGTATGCCGACAGGGCGAAGAACCGGGGAGCTGTTTTTT.

The V call is TRBV7-9, the J call TRBJ1-1; D remains ambiguous. V shed 4 bases and J shed 1 base, with 7 bases lying between them. This CDR3 has 13 amino acids. In germline, CDR1 is SEHNR, CDR2 FQNEAQ (reference sequence). The CDR3 region is CASSWAGNTEAFF. The DNA of the CDR3 is TGTGCCAGCAGCTGGGCAGGGAACACTGAAGCTTTCTTT.

J is TRBJ1-1 and V is TRBV7-2; 9 bases agree with TRBD1. CDR1 SGHTA and CDR2 FQGNSA come from the germline V gene. CDR3 length: 15 amino acids. Germline trimming cut 6 bases from V and 6 bases from J; bases unmatched to any gene: 11. CDR3 residues: CASRPDLQGAPEAFF. The DNA for the CDR3 is TGTGCCAGCAGACCCGACCTACAGGGGGCACCTGAAGCTTTCTTT.

The rearrangement uses TRBV15 and TRBJ2-1; 7 nucleotides align to TRBD2. Germline V gene sequence: CDR1 LNHNV, CDR2 YYDKDF (reference sequence). This CDR3 has 14 amino acids. Trimming removed 5 bases from V and 1 base from J; junction bases left unmatched: 2. CDR3 DNA sequence: TGTGCCACCAGCCCCGGGGGGTCCTACAATGAGCAGTTCTTC. Protein sequence: CATSPGGSYNEQFF. Based on the CDR3 plus reference TRBV15 and TRBJ2-1, the full variable domain is DAMVIQNPRYQVTQFGKPVTLSCSQTLNHNVMYWYQQKSSQAPKLLFHYYDKDFNNEADTPDNFQSRRPNTSFCFLDIRSPGLGDTAMYLCATSPGGSYNEQFFGPGTRLTVL.

The chain has TRBV18 and TRBJ1-4; no reliable D call. This CDR3 has 15 residues. The V gene's germline CDR1 is KGHSH and CDR2 LQKENI. The V and J ends lost 4 bases and 0 bases respectively, with 9 bases between them. CDR3 protein: CASSLFGSTNEKLFF. CDR3 coding DNA: TGTGCCAGCTCACTATTCGGGTCAACTAATGAAAAACTGTTTTTT.

The chain has TRBV7-9 and TRBJ1-2; tentative D call: TRBD1 (6 bases). The CDR3 extends over 12 amino acids. The germline V gene encodes CDR1 SEHNR and CDR2 FQNEAQ (reference sequence). With 7 bases removed from V and 4 bases from J, the gap between germline ends came to 10 bases. CDR3 sequence (DNA): TGTGCCAGCACCCAGGACAGCTATGGCTACACCTTC. It yields the protein CASTQDSYGYTF.

This sequence joins TRBV30 and TRBJ1-5; 9 bases line up with TRBD1. The CDR3 consists of 15 residues. Germline CDR1 GTSNPN, CDR2 SVGIG (reference sequence). J gave up 5 bases and V 0 bases, and 5 bases lay outside the gene matches. CDR3 sequence (DNA): TGTGCCTGGAGTGTCCGGGACAGGGCAGATCAGCCCCAGCATTTT. The encoded protein is CAWSVRDRADQPQHF.

The gene calls are TRBV18 and TRBJ2-3; D is perhaps TRBD2 (5 bases). This CDR3 has 14 amino acids. Germline values: CDR1 KGHSH, CDR2 LQKENI. Trimming removed 0 bases from V and 9 bases from J, with 13 bases in between. The CDR3 coding sequence is TGTGCCAGCTCACCACCCGGACTTGGTGGCACGCAGTATTTT. The encoded protein is CASSPPGLGGTQYF.

The chain couples TRBV18 to TRBJ1-4; 8 bases fit TRBD1. V was pared by 2 bases and J by 7 bases, with 0 bases of the junction left unmatched. From germline, CDR1 is KGHSH and CDR2 LQKENI. This CDR3 region has 13 residues. CDR3 loop: CASSPGQGEKLFF. In DNA form, the CDR3 reads TGTGCCAGCTCACCAGGACAGGGTGAAAAACTGTTTTTT.

The rearrangement uses TRBV27 and TRBJ2-7, with TRBD1 matching over 7 bases. Germline lookup yields CDR1 MNHEY and CDR2 SMNVEV (reference sequence). This CDR3 is built from 13 residues. With 6 bases clipped from V and 2 bases from J, the junction kept 4 bases outside the gene matches. The CDR3 DNA follows: TGTGCCAGCAGAAAGGGACAGACCTACGAGCAGTACTTC. It yields the protein CASRKGQTYEQYF.

The chain combines TRBV5-6 with TRBJ1-1, with no clear D. Germline CDR1 SGHDT, CDR2 YYEEEE. V lost 4 bases, J lost 5 bases, and 12 bases lay in between. This CDR3 region has 13 residues. The CDR3 here is CASSLDPRTEAFF. In DNA, the CDR3 is TGTGCCAGCAGCCTCGACCCGAGGACTGAAGCTTTCTTT.

Concerning this clone: This sample includes further DNA sequences coding for the same CDR3. J is TRBJ2-2 and V is TRBV7-2; 10 nucleotides line up with TRBD1. V lost 4 bases to trimming and J lost 6 bases; unmatched junction nucleotides: 5. The V gene's germline CDR1 is SGHTA and CDR2 FQGNSA. The CDR3 length is 15 residues. The CDR3 spells CASSSRQGAAGELFF. The CDR3 DNA reads TGTGCCAGCAGCTCACGACAGGGGGCGGCCGGGGAGCTGTTTTTT. Full variable domain (outside the CDR3, taken from reference TRBV7-2 and TRBJ2-2): GAGVSQSPSNKVTEKGKDVELRCDPISGHTALYWYRQSLGQGLEFLIYFQGNSAPDKSGLPSDRFSAERTGGSVSTLTIQRTQQEDSAVYLCASSSRQGAAGELFFGEGSRLTVL.

This chain links TRBV6-4 with TRBJ2-7, with a weak D call TRBD2 (6 bases). Germline loops: CDR1 MRHNA, CDR2 SNTAGT. The CDR3 extends over 12 amino acids. V lost 6 bases to trimming and J lost 3 bases, with 9 bases between them. CDR3: CASRGEVYEQYF. CDR3 coding DNA: TGTGCCAGCAGGGGGGAGGTCTACGAGCAGTACTTC.